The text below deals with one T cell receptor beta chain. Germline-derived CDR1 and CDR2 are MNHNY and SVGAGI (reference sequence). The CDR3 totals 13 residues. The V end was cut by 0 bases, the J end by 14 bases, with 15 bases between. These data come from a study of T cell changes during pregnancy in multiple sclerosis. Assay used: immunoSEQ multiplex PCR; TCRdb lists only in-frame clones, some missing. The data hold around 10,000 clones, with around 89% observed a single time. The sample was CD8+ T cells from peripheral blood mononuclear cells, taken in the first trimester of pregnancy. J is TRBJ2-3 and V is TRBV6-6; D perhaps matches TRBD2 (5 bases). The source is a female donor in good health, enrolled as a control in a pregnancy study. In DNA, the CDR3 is TGTGCCAGCAGTTACTCGTCTCCGGGGTTGGGGTATTTT. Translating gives CASSYSSPGLGYF.